This note documents a single TCR beta chain sequence. Clones were sequenced by immunoSEQ multiplex PCR, and TCRdb holds only the in-frame ones, with some missing. The data contain roughly 100,000 clones, 75% to 85% of them singletons. This sample is drawn from a study of blood T cell repertoires in COVID-19. Per the germline V gene, CDR1 is SGHAT and CDR2 is FQNNGV. Trimming cost V 2 bases and J 8 bases; bases outside gene matches: 9. The CDR3 is 15 residues long. The clonotype originates from a woman in her sixties or seventies with acute or convalescent COVID-19. The sample was peripheral blood. The chain is built from TRBV11-2 and TRBJ2-1; 7 nucleotides agree with TRBD2. The CDR3 DNA is TGTGCCAGCAGCTTATATGTGGGAGGGCGGGATGAGCAGTTCTTC. Translating gives CASSLYVGGRDEQFF.